This TCR beta chain was documented in a study of T cell responses to AZD1222 COVID-19 vaccine. Study information: Second-dose intervals of approximately 4 or approximately 12 weeks were pooled. The study's findings and limits: The donors showed a predominance of white British ancestry and of females, with possible underestimation of clonal diversity. Only six or seven AZD1222 recipients tested seropositive at baseline. Rises in breadth and depth of Spike-specific TCRs came after two AZD1222 doses.

The CDR3 covers 13 residues. V was clipped by 3 bases and J by 6 bases, with 12 bases between them. The germline V gene has CDR1 MDHEN and CDR2 SYDVKM. As to this clone: Its antigen is currently unknown. Distinct nucleotide sequences in the sample also encode this CDR3.

TCRdb's copy holds only in-frame clones and misses some; the assay was immunoSEQ multiplex PCR. Among more than 100,000 clones listed, roughly 87% were seen once. V and J are TRBV28 and TRBJ2-7; D possibly matches TRBD1 or TRBD2 (6 bases each). Sample: peripheral blood, taken on day 0 of AZD1222 vaccination. The sequence came from an adult in good health. The DNA of the CDR3 is TGTGCCAGCAGTTTTGGGGGGCGCGGCGAGCAGTACTTC. Amino acid sequence: CASSFGGRGEQYF.